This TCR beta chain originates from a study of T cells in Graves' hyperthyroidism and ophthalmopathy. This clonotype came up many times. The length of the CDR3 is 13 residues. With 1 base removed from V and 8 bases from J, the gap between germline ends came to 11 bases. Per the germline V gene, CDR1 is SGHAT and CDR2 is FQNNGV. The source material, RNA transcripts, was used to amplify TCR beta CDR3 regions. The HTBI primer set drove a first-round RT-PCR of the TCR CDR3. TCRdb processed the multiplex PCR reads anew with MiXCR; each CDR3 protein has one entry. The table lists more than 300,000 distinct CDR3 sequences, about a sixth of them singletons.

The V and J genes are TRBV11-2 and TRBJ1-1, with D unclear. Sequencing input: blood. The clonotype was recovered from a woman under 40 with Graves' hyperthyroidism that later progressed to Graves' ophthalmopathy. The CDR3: CASSLAVGREAFF. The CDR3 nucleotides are TGTGCCAGCAGCTTAGCAGTCGGTAGAGAAGCTTTCTTT.